The T cell receptor (beta chain) described here comes from a study of radiation and T cells in renal cell carcinoma. The germline V gene encodes CDR1 MNHEY and CDR2 SVGAGI. The V and J ends lost 4 bases and 5 bases, in that order; junction bases with no gene match: 8. This CDR3 has 15 amino acids. Some clones are missing from TCRdb's copy, which holds only in-frame ones; the method was immunoSEQ multiplex PCR. In the table there are about 140,000 clones, over 80% of which are singletons. Documented time point: baseline pretreatment blood. Sample treatment: 15 Gy SBRT to primary tumor, nephrectomy 4 weeks later.

The sequencing used blood, collected from a patient whose treatment included radiotherapy and nephrectomy. The clonotype comes from a woman aged 45-60 years with renal cell carcinoma. The chain employs TRBV6-5 and TRBJ1-5, with 7 bases aligning to TRBD1. CDR3 nucleotides: TGTGCCAGCAGTTTGGGACAGCCCGGGGATCAGCCCCAGCATTTT. Translated, it gives CASSLGQPGDQPQHF.